The 14 T cell receptor beta chains below all came from one sample that was sequenced in a study of blood T cell repertoires in COVID-19. Sequenced by immunoSEQ multiplex PCR; TCRdb stores in-frame clones only, minus some. Of roughly 48,000 clones listed, approximately 80% are singletons. Input material: peripheral blood. These receptors all stem from a man aged 65 to 85 with acute or convalescent COVID-19.

This clone was picked up one time. The V call is TRBV28, the J call TRBJ1-4, with D unclear. V shed 3 bases and J shed 4 bases, with 6 bases lying between them. This CDR3 region has 13 residues. Germline V lookup: CDR1 MDHEN, CDR2 SYDVKM. The CDR3 spells CASSLEVNEKLFF. The CDR3 nucleotides read TGTGCCAGCAGTTTGGAGGTTAATGAAAAACTGTTTTTT.

Many counts were recorded for this clone. The chain is built from TRBV6-2 or TRBV6-3 and TRBJ2-4; 8 bases map to TRBD1. Per the germline V gene, CDR1 is MNHEY and CDR2 is SVGEGT. The CDR3 length is 15 residues. The junction had 6 bases not matched to a gene; V was cut back by 5 bases and J by 3 bases. CDR3 DNA: TGTGCCAGCAGTGACCCACAGGGGGTCAAAAACATTCAGTACTTC. The encoded protein is CASSDPQGVKNIQYF.

The chain recombines TRBV7-9 with TRBJ2-7; a possible D gene is TRBD1 (6 bases). This CDR3 contains 16 residues. CDR1 SEHNR and CDR2 FQNEAQ come from the germline V gene (reference sequence). Trimming pared 1 base from V and 0 bases from J, leaving 13 bases between. CDR3 DNA: TGTGCCAGCAGCTTAGGGGGGCAACATCTCTCCTACGAGCAGTACTTC. Protein product: CASSLGGQHLSYEQYF.

A few counts support this clone. The CDR3 region is CASSSRGNSGANVLTF. The CDR3 bases are TGTGCCAGCAGTTCCCGGGGGAACTCTGGGGCCAACGTCCTGACTTTC. This chain joins TRBV7-9 and TRBJ2-6; perhaps TRBD2 as D (6 bases). This CDR3 is built from 16 residues. CDR1 and CDR2 from the germline V gene are SEHNR and FQNEAQ (reference sequence). With 6 bases removed from V and 0 bases from J, the gap between germline ends came to 12 bases.

V is TRBV7-2 and J is TRBJ1-1; 7 bases match TRBD1. Germline CDR1 SGHTA, CDR2 FQGNSA. The junction had 8 bases not matched to a gene; V was cut back by 6 bases and J by 4 bases. CDR3 length: 14 amino acids. The CDR3 is CASSRQGASTEAFF. The CDR3 DNA follows: TGTGCCAGCAGTAGACAGGGAGCCTCCACTGAAGCTTTCTTT.

The chain carries TRBV19 and TRBJ2-7, with D possibly matching TRBD2 (5 bases). The CDR3 spans 14 residues. The V end was cut by 5 bases, the J end by 2 bases, with 13 bases between. Germline V CDR1 and CDR2: LNHDA, SQIVND (reference sequence). CDR3 bases: TGTGCCAGTAGTCTCCGGGTCGGGGCCTACGAGCAGTACTTC. Translating gives CASSLRVGAYEQYF.

This chain connects TRBV19 to TRBJ1-5; D is possibly TRBD1 (5 bases). The CDR3 extends over 16 amino acids. Looked up from germline, CDR1 is LNHDA and CDR2 is SQIVND (reference sequence). Trimming took 4 bases from V and 0 from J, leaving 13 bases between them. The CDR3, as DNA: TGTGCCAGTAGTACCGACAGCCTTTATAGCAATCAGCCCCAGCATTTT. Its translation is CASSTDSLYSNQPQHF.

The V and J genes are TRBV5-5 and TRBJ1-1; possible D gene TRBD1, 5 bases. CDR3 length equals 13 residues. V dropped 2 bases and J dropped 4 bases, with 9 bases sitting between them. From germline, CDR1 is SGHKS and CDR2 YYEKEE (reference sequence). The CDR3 nucleotides read TGTGCCAGCAGCTTAACCGACAGCACTGAAGCTTTCTTT. It encodes CASSLTDSTEAFF.

The chain is built from TRBV27 and TRBJ2-7, with TRBD2 as a possible D gene (7 bases). Trimming left V 5 bases short and J 5 bases short, with 16 bases between. The CDR3 has 14 amino acids. Germline loops: CDR1 MNHEY, CDR2 SMNVEV (reference sequence). The CDR3 region is CASSAWGGEHEQYF. In nucleotides, the CDR3 is TGTGCCAGCAGTGCCTGGGGGGGCGAGCACGAGCAGTACTTC.

V gene TRBV28 combines with J gene TRBJ2-5, with 9 bases aligning to TRBD1. The CDR3 extends over 15 amino acids. V dropped 6 bases and J dropped 5; count of bases not matched to a gene: 10. Per germline, CDR1 MDHEN and CDR2 SYDVKM. CDR3 residues: CASSVTGGADETQYF. Here the CDR3 DNA reads TGTGCCAGCAGCGTTACAGGGGGCGCGGATGAGACCCAGTACTTC.

The J gene is TRBJ1-5, the V gene TRBV2; 7 bases align to TRBD1. Germline V gene sequence: CDR1 SNHLY, CDR2 FYNNEI. Trimming at V came to 7 bases and at J to 2 bases, leaving 8 bases not matched to a gene. The CDR3 runs to 15 residues. In DNA, the CDR3 is TGTGCCAGCATGAGGGACAGCCAGCGCAATCAGCCCCAGCATTTT. It encodes CASMRDSQRNQPQHF. Combining the CDR3 with reference TRBV2 and TRBJ1-5 gives the whole variable domain EPEVTQTPSHQVTQMGQEVILRCVPISNHLYFYWYRQILGQKVEFLVSFYNNEISEKSEIFDDQFSVERPDGSNFTLKIRSTKLEDSAMYFCASMRDSQRNQPQHFGDGTRLSIL.

V and J are TRBV19 and TRBJ1-2; D perhaps matches TRBD1 (6 bases). V lost 4 bases to trimming and J lost 1 base, with 22 bases between them. The CDR3 runs 18 residues. The germline V gene has CDR1 LNHDA and CDR2 SQIVND (reference sequence). The CDR3 bases are TGTGCCAGTAGTAGGGGATCATTGGCAGGGGTCTATAACTATGGCTACACCTTC. Translating it yields CASSRGSLAGVYNYGYTF.

The rearrangement uses TRBV6-2 or TRBV6-3 and TRBJ1-1; no clear D gene. The CDR3 sequence is 14 residues long. The V gene's germline CDR1 is MNHEY and CDR2 SVGEGT. Between the trimmed V and J ends, which lost 7 bases and 3 bases, there was a span of 15 bases. CDR3 loop: CASTPNGGYTEAFF. The CDR3 coding sequence is TGTGCCAGCACCCCAAATGGAGGGTACACTGAAGCTTTCTTT.

The rearrangement uses TRBV13 and TRBJ1-5; a possible D gene is TRBD1 (6 bases). V lost 5 bases and J 6 bases, leaving 11 bases between the germline ends. The germline CDR1 and CDR2 sequences are PRHDT and FYEKMQ (reference sequence). This CDR3 region has 13 residues. CDR3 region: CASSLHRVQPQHF. CDR3 nucleotides: TGTGCCAGCAGCCTACACAGGGTTCAGCCCCAGCATTTT.